The TCR beta chain under discussion was sequenced for a study of T cell repertoires in cytomegalovirus infection. Turning to the study itself: Selected CMV epitopes included recently identified HLA-C-restricted ones as well as well-studied HLA-B-restricted ones.

This clonotype showed up many times. Its antigen is not known. TCRdb re-called the reads through MiXCR, storing one row per CDR3 protein. The table includes fewer than 950,000 distinct CDR3 sequences, approximately 32% detected once. In germline, CDR1 is MNHEY, CDR2 SMNVEV (reference sequence). The CDR3 extends over 14 amino acids. Trimming cost V 3 bases and J 2 bases, with 8 bases left between them. The sample consisted of cultured CD8+ T cells from PBMCs, taken from culture after CMV antigen stimulation. V usage is TRBV27 and J usage is TRBJ1-5, with a weak D call TRBD1 (5 bases). The origin of this receptor is a human donor in good health (CMV status not recorded). Some clones in this sample may be carry-over from other donors' samples. CDR3 amino acids: CASSFGAGNQPQHF. DNA of the CDR3: TGTGCCAGCAGTTTCGGGGCAGGCAATCAGCCCCAGCATTTT.